This TCR beta chain was obtained from a study of cytomegalovirus exposure and HLA in healthy donors. Study-wide context: Around 81% of roughly 430 genotyped donors fell in the Caucasian-associated ancestry cluster.

The germline V gene encodes CDR1 MNHEY and CDR2 SVGAGI. This CDR3 has 15 amino acids. The ends lost 6 bases at V and 2 bases at J; junction bases unmatched: 5. Study-level findings and limits: A later analysis showed HLA-associated TCR beta chains outstripping equally common others in clonal expansion. Previously analyzed data showed that most TCR beta V segments were productive at a frequency of about 90% or about 30%.

The PCR contained 60 Vbeta and 13 Jbeta primers. The protocol was immunoSEQ multiplex PCR, while the TCRdb copy is restricted to in-frame clones and leaves out a portion. The sample gives approximately 160,000 clones, around 78% of which show up once; roughly 1% is in the top ten. Remarks on this clone: Its specificity is unknown.

The chain links TRBV6-5 to TRBJ2-1; 9 positions agree with TRBD2. The sample consisted of PBMCs. This clonotype was obtained from a woman between 35 and 50 years old in good health and CMV-seronegative. The CDR3 coding sequence is TGTGCCAGCAGGTTGACTAGCGGAACCTACAATGAGCAGTTCTTC. Translated: CASRLTSGTYNEQFF.